This T cell receptor beta chain was captured by sequencing in a study of T cells in Graves' hyperthyroidism and ophthalmopathy. Notes on this clonotype: The antigen is unknown.

Trimming stripped 5 bases from V and 6 bases from J, with 16 bases between. Germline CDR1 is LGHNA and CDR2 is YNFKEQ. The CDR3 is 15 residues long. Whole-study findings and limits: Before onset, by a median of 6.5 months, the model predicted ophthalmopathy.

Amplification of TCR beta CDR3 regions was performed using RNA transcripts as template. The HTBI primer set was used in a first-round RT-PCR of the TCR CDR3. TCRdb re-called the multiplex PCR reads through MiXCR, storing one row per CDR3 protein. The sample records around 620,000 distinct CDR3 sequences, roughly 17% being singletons. The sample comprised blood. The receptor comes from a woman younger than 45 with Graves' hyperthyroidism. The genes are TRBV4-2 and TRBJ2-2, with D possibly being TRBD2 (6 bases). CDR3: CASSERTTRAGELFF. DNA for the CDR3: TGTGCCAGCAGCGAGAGGACGACTAGGGCCGGGGAGCTGTTTTTT.